The 31 T cell receptor beta chains below come from one sample, sequenced in a study of Graves' ophthalmopathy and Graves' hyperthyroidism. Amplification targeted the TCR beta CDR3 regions, with RNA transcripts as the source material. Following a first-round RT-PCR that used HTBI primers, a second-round multiplex PCR was carried out. TCRdb reprocessed the multiplex PCR reads with MiXCR, giving one entry per CDR3 protein. The table includes about 500,000 distinct CDR3 sequences, approximately 15% detected once. Sequencing was done on a sample of blood. These receptors all come from a woman aged 25 to 39 with Graves' ophthalmopathy.

The chain couples TRBV2 to TRBJ2-7; D unclear. Trimming left V 4 bases short and J 6 bases short, with 7 bases between. The CDR3 sequence is 11 residues long. Germline V CDR1 and CDR2: SNHLY, FYNNEI. The DNA for the CDR3 is TGTGCCAGCAGTGTTCTACTCGAGCAGTACTTC. Its translation: CASSVLLEQYF.

At least ten counts were recorded for this clonotype. V gene TRBV5-1 combines with J gene TRBJ1-5; 7 bases align to TRBD1. V lost 1 base, J lost 1 base, and 2 bases stayed unmatched. This CDR3 is 15 amino acids long. From germline, CDR1 is SGHRS and CDR2 YFSETQ. The CDR3 sequence is CASSLTTGSNQPQHF. CDR3 in DNA: TGCGCCAGCAGCTTGACGACAGGGAGCAATCAGCCCCAGCATTTT.

This clonotype appeared many times. The rearrangement uses TRBV12-3 or TRBV12-4 and TRBJ2-7; the D gene is possibly TRBD1 (5 bases). This CDR3 spans 13 amino acids. The ends were cut back, 5 bases at V and 8 bases at J, with 16 bases in the middle. The CDR3 region has the DNA TGTGCCAGCAGTGACAGAAATTCAGGAAAGCAGTACTTC. This gives the protein CASSDRNSGKQYF.

This clonotype was seen ten or more times. The chain couples TRBV19 to TRBJ1-5; 7 bases fit TRBD1. Trimming removed 4 bases from V and 2 bases from J; junction bases left unmatched: 8. Germline values: CDR1 LNHDA, CDR2 SQIVND (reference sequence). The CDR3 totals 16 residues. For the CDR3, the DNA is TGTGCCAGTAGTAGACAGGGTACGGAAGGCAATCAGCCCCAGCATTTT. It yields the protein CASSRQGTEGNQPQHF.

In this sample, this clonotype turned up many times. The chain couples TRBV28 to TRBJ1-2; no clear D gene. The CDR3 length is 14 residues. V lost 8 bases and J lost 8, with 21 bases in between. Germline V gives CDR1 MDHEN, CDR2 SYDVKM. The CDR3 here is CASVGGVVVYGYTF. The CDR3 bases are TGTGCCAGCGTAGGCGGGGTAGTTGTATACGGCTACACCTTC.

Ten or more counts support this clonotype. The gene calls are TRBV24-1 and TRBJ2-5, with no clear D. CDR3 size: 14 residues. Germline V gene data show CDR1 as KGHDR and CDR2 as SFDVKD. The ends were cut back, 4 bases at V and 5 bases at J, with 13 bases in the middle. The CDR3 DNA reads as TGTGCCACCAGTGAACCCGGACCTTGGGAGACCCAGTACTTC. Residues: CATSEPGPWETQYF.

The sample holds a few counts of this clonotype. The chain has TRBV7-9 and TRBJ2-7, with a possible D match to TRBD2 (6 bases). V was shortened by 0 bases and J by 5 bases, with 11 bases between the two germline ends. Germline lookup yields CDR1 SEHNR and CDR2 FQNEAQ (reference sequence). This CDR3 contains 14 residues. This CDR3 is CASSLARGSNEQYF. The CDR3 nucleotides are TGTGCCAGCAGCTTAGCGCGGGGTAGCAACGAGCAGTACTTC.

This clonotype was picked up many times. The gene calls are TRBV12-3 or TRBV12-4 and TRBJ1-2; D is ambiguous. This CDR3 contains 14 residues. Trimming shortened V by 7 bases and J by 3 bases, and 15 bases separated the two germline ends. The chain's CDR3 is CASTSGSFHYGYTF. The CDR3 DNA sequence: TGTGCCAGCACCTCCGGGAGCTTCCACTATGGCTACACCTTC.

This clonotype was counted ten times or more. This may be a read error, as it is one base from a much larger clone. This chain connects TRBV6-2 or TRBV6-3 to TRBJ2-2; D is possibly TRBD2 (5 bases). V was pared by 2 bases and J by 1 base, with 17 bases between. In germline, CDR1 is MNHEY, CDR2 SVGEGT. CDR3 length: 18 residues. CDR3 sequence reads: CASSYGGSLIVNTGELFF. In DNA form, the CDR3 reads TGTGCCAGCAGTTACGGAGGCAGCTTAATAGTGAACACCGGGGAGCTGTTTTTT.

As for this clonotype: This could be a read error, since a much larger clone is one nucleotide away. V gene TRBV5-1 combines with J gene TRBJ1-2, with TRBD1 identical over 7 bases. The CDR3 contains 14 residues. Per germline, CDR1 SGHRS and CDR2 YFSETQ. The V gene end was trimmed by 8 bases and the J gene end by 8 bases; junction bases not matched to a gene: 15. The CDR3 sequence is CARSIGTTGEGYTF. CDR3 sequence (DNA): TGCGCCAGAAGCATCGGGACTACAGGGGAGGGCTACACCTTC.

This clonotype has ten or more counts. This chain links TRBV30 with TRBJ2-7, with 9 bases lining up with TRBD1. CDR1 and CDR2 (germline): GTSNPN, SVGIG (reference sequence). The trim removed 2 bases at V and 6 bases at J, leaving 8 bases unmatched. The CDR3 is made up of 14 amino acids. Written as DNA, the CDR3 is TGTGCCTGGAGTCAAACAGGGGGCTTCCGCGAGCAGTACTTC. Translating gives CAWSQTGGFREQYF.

This clonotype showed up many times. V and J are TRBV5-1 and TRBJ2-7, with unresolved D. V shed 0 bases and J shed 0 bases, with 10 bases lying between them. CDR1 SGHRS and CDR2 YFSETQ come from the germline V gene. This CDR3 has 15 amino acids. CDR3 protein: CASSLEVAVSYEQYF. CDR3 nucleotide sequence: TGCGCCAGCAGCTTGGAGGTGGCGGTCTCCTACGAGCAGTACTTC.

This clonotype was seen ten or more times. The rearrangement links TRBV20-1 to TRBJ2-6; D unresolved. This CDR3 is built from 12 residues. Germline CDR1 reads DFQATT; CDR2 reads SNEGSKA (reference sequence). V lost 6 bases, J lost 4 bases, and 7 bases lay in between. This chain's CDR3 is CSALGGANVLTF. In DNA form, the CDR3 reads TGCAGTGCCCTGGGCGGGGCCAACGTCCTGACTTTC.

This clonotype was seen at least ten times. The chain links TRBV19 to TRBJ2-5; maybe TRBD2 (6 bases). CDR3 length: 15 amino acids. Trimming shortened V by 4 bases and J by 5 bases, and 17 bases separated the two germline ends. The germline gives CDR1 LNHDA, CDR2 SQIVND (reference sequence). CDR3 DNA: TGTGCCAGTAGTACTAGATACGAGGAGGGGGAGACCCAGTACTTC. This sequence encodes CASSTRYEEGETQYF.

This clonotype was observed a few times. V is TRBV4-1 and J is TRBJ1-1; the D is unclear. CDR3 length: 16 residues. The ends were cut back, 0 bases at V and 4 bases at J, with 15 bases in the middle. Germline lookup yields CDR1 MGHRA and CDR2 YSYEKL. This chain's CDR3 is CASSQDNLQRLTEAFF. The CDR3 DNA reads as TGCGCCAGCAGCCAAGATAATTTACAGAGGCTCACTGAAGCTTTCTTT.

This clonotype was seen ten or more times. The chain links TRBV7-2 to TRBJ2-5; D is unclear. The CDR3 covers 14 residues. Trimming stripped 5 bases from V and 4 bases from J, with 14 bases between. Germline lookup yields CDR1 SGHTA and CDR2 FQGNSA. As DNA, the CDR3 is TGTGCCAGCAGCCCAAGGCGCGCCTTAGAGACCCAGTACTTC. As protein: CASSPRRALETQYF.

Regarding this clonotype: This may be a read error, as it is one base from a much larger clone. The chain employs TRBV29-1 and TRBJ1-6; 9 bases fit TRBD1. Per germline, CDR1 SQVTM and CDR2 ANQGSEA. The CDR3 runs to 14 residues. The CDR3 DNA reads as TGCAGCGTTCCGGGACAGGGCGCGAATTCACACCTCCACTTT. Translation gives CSVPGQGANSHLHF.

In its sample, this clonotype was seen many times. The chain combines TRBV12-3 or TRBV12-4 with TRBJ1-1; D is unresolved. This CDR3 is 15 amino acids long. V lost 5 bases and J lost 4, with 17 bases in between. This CDR3 reads CASSPLAGGGTEAFF. CDR3 sequence (DNA): TGTGCCAGCAGTCCCCTTGCCGGCGGAGGCACTGAAGCTTTCTTT.

J is TRBJ2-2 and V is TRBV24-1; D is possibly TRBD1 or TRBD2 (6 bases each). The germline CDR1 and CDR2 sequences are KGHDR and SFDVKD. The CDR3 is 13 residues long. The ends were cut back, 7 bases at V and 5 bases at J, with 10 bases in the middle. The CDR3 nucleotides read TGTGCCACCAGGCTAGGGGGGACCGGGGAGCTGTTTTTT. This sequence encodes CATRLGGTGELFF.

In this sample, this clonotype turned up many times. The chain is built from TRBV19 and TRBJ2-3; 8 bases align to TRBD2. Germline trimming cut 6 bases from V and 2 bases from J; bases unmatched to any gene: 10. Germline V gene sequence: CDR1 LNHDA, CDR2 SQIVND (reference sequence). The CDR3 loop spans 16 amino acids. The CDR3 DNA reads as TGTGCCAGTAGGTCTTTTAGCGGGACTTTCACAGATACGCAGTATTTT. Translating it yields CASRSFSGTFTDTQYF.

The table lists this clonotype with a few counts. This chain uses TRBV3-1 with TRBJ1-5; D is unresolved. This CDR3 is 15 amino acids long. V lost 1 base and J 5 bases, leaving 12 bases between the germline ends. CDR1 LGHDT and CDR2 YNNKEL come from the germline V gene (reference sequence). The CDR3 protein is CASSQGTAPHQPQHF. CDR3 sequence (DNA): TGTGCCAGCAGCCAAGGGACGGCCCCCCATCAGCCCCAGCATTTT.

This clonotype showed up many times. This sequence joins TRBV28 and TRBJ1-1; no definite D call. The ends were cut back, 6 bases at V and 8 bases at J, with 10 bases in the middle. In germline, CDR1 is MDHEN, CDR2 SYDVKM. The CDR3 length is 11 residues. CDR3 in amino acids: CASSYQSEAFF. For the CDR3, the DNA is TGTGCCAGCAGCTACCAGAGCGAAGCTTTCTTT.

As concerns this clonotype: A read error may account for a junction end that differs from germline. The gene calls are TRBV7-8 and TRBJ1-1, with D uncertain. Germline V CDR1 and CDR2: SGHVS, FQNEAQ. This CDR3 is built from 16 residues. CDR3 in amino acids: CASSTRSASMNTGAFF. CDR3 sequence (DNA): TGTGCCAGCAGCACTAGGTCAGCATCCATGAACACTGGAGCTTTCTTT. Full variable domain (rest looked up from reference TRBV7-8 and TRBJ1-1): GAGVSQSPRYKVAKRGQDVALRCDPISGHVSLFWYQQALGQGPEFLTYFQNEAQLDKSGLPSDRFFAERPEGSVSTLKIQRTQQEDSAVYLCASSTRSASMNTGAFFGQGTRLTVV.

The chain links TRBV12-3 or TRBV12-4 to TRBJ1-1; D unclear. Trimming took off 1 base at V and 6 bases at J, with 15 bases between the two ends. This CDR3 is built from 15 residues. The CDR3 is CASSLGRVEDSEAFF. CDR3 DNA sequence: TGTGCCAGCAGTTTAGGTCGGGTGGAGGACTCTGAAGCTTTCTTT.

This clonotype has at least ten counts. A junction boundary mismatches the germline segment, possibly from a read error. This chain connects TRBV11-2 to TRBJ1-1; D remains ambiguous. Germline CDR1 reads SGHAT; CDR2 reads FQNNGV. This CDR3 comprises 14 residues. The CDR3 bases are TGTGCCTGCAGCTTAGGGTTCCCGGGCCAGTTGGCTTTCTTT. Its translation: CACSLGFPGQLAFF.

The rearrangement uses TRBV6-1 and TRBJ1-1, with D possibly TRBD1 on 6 matching bases. Germline V CDR1 and CDR2: MNHNS, SASEGT. The V gene lost 0 bases and the J gene lost 3 bases, with 11 bases spanning the gap. There are 15 residues in the CDR3. The CDR3 region has the DNA TGTGCCAGCAGTGAAGCACAGGGATGGGACACTGAAGCTTTCTTT. Its translation is CASSEAQGWDTEAFF.

Ten or more counts support this clonotype. The rearrangement links TRBV6-5 to TRBJ2-5; D may correspond to TRBD1 or TRBD2 (5 bases each). From germline, CDR1 is MNHEY and CDR2 SVGAGI. V shed 0 bases and J shed 3 bases, with 11 bases lying between them. CDR3 size: 15 residues. CDR3 in DNA: TGTGCCAGCAGTTACTCTTCCGGGACCAAAGAGACCCAGTACTTC. Translating gives CASSYSSGTKETQYF.

The rearrangement links TRBV5-1 to TRBJ2-7, with no clear D. The CDR3 sequence is 15 residues long. V lost 0 bases to trimming and J lost 7 bases, with 17 bases between them. Germline CDR1 is SGHRS and CDR2 is YFSETQ. The CDR3 region has the DNA TGCGCCAGCAGCTTGGAATTTTTGGTGGGTTCGGAGCAGTACTTC. Translated: CASSLEFLVGSEQYF.

This clonotype was picked up many times. The gene calls are TRBV18 and TRBJ2-5, with 9 bases that match TRBD1. This CDR3 contains 15 residues. Germline loops: CDR1 KGHSH, CDR2 LQKENI. Unmatched junction bases numbered 7, after V lost 3 bases and J lost 5 bases. CDR3 residues: CASSPGTGRRETQYF. The CDR3 DNA is TGTGCCAGCTCACCCGGGACAGGGAGGCGTGAGACCCAGTACTTC.

This clonotype was counted at least ten times. This rearrangement joins TRBV20-1 to TRBJ2-7; D remains ambiguous. Germline CDR1 is DFQATT and CDR2 is SNEGSKA (reference sequence). The CDR3 sequence is 13 residues long. V shed 7 bases and J shed 0 bases, with 13 bases lying between them. The CDR3 sequence is CSVVSGSSYEQYF. The DNA for the CDR3 is TGCAGTGTTGTATCCGGCAGCTCCTACGAGCAGTACTTC.

J is TRBJ2-5 and V is TRBV29-1; 11 bases match TRBD1. The V segment lost 7 bases and the J segment 4 bases; nucleotides outside the gene matches: 8. CDR3 size: 14 residues. Germline loops: CDR1 SQVTM, CDR2 ANQGSEA. The CDR3 is CSAGTGGMSETQYF. The CDR3, as DNA: TGCAGCGCCGGGACAGGGGGGATGTCAGAGACCCAGTACTTC.